The present entry profiles one TCR beta chain with its context. Its antigen remains unknown. Generated by immunoSEQ multiplex PCR, the TCRdb table keeps only in-frame clones and is missing some. Of roughly 120,000 clones detected, around 88% appear once; the ten largest clones hold about 4.9%. The sample belongs to a study of T cell responses to AZD1222 COVID-19 vaccine. Points from the study as a whole: Repertoires were collected only later (after the peak T cell response had occurred).

V lost 1 base and J lost 2, with 10 bases in between. In germline, CDR1 is SGHDT, CDR2 YYEEEE. CDR3 length equals 15 residues. This chain joins TRBV5-6 and TRBJ1-3, with D perhaps TRBD1 (5 bases). The TCR sequence derives from an adult in good health. The sample in question was peripheral blood, obtained on day 0 of AZD1222 vaccination. The CDR3 coding sequence is TGTGCCAGCAGCTTGAGGGGTTACACTGGAAACACCATATATTTT. Its translation is CASSLRGYTGNTIYF.